This T cell receptor (beta chain) was obtained from a study of T cells in Graves' hyperthyroidism and ophthalmopathy. Whole-study findings and limits: Blood also carried most thyroid clonotypes expanded above 0.001. Stable hyperthyroidism and ophthalmopathy were separated using 13 V-J signatures.

RNA transcripts gave rise to amplified TCR beta CDR3 regions. The TCR CDR3 was amplified in a first-round RT-PCR using the HTBI primer set. In TCRdb, the multiplex PCR reads were re-called with MiXCR into one record per CDR3 protein. This table has nearly 600,000 distinct CDR3 sequences, over 11% appearing once. Exclusion criteria comprised uncontrolled infection, other autoimmune disease, pregnancy or lactation. It was 10 ml of fresh peripheral blood that supplied the PBMCs. On this clonotype: No antigen is known for it.

Germline values: CDR1 SNHLY, CDR2 FYNNEI. The length of the CDR3 is 14 residues. The V end was cut by 7 bases, the J end by 5 bases, with 17 bases between. The TCR originated in a woman in her 30s with Graves' hyperthyroidism that later progressed to Graves' ophthalmopathy. The rearrangement joins TRBV2 to TRBJ1-2, with D unresolved. The sample was blood. The DNA for the CDR3 is TGTGCCAGCACCGAACCGGAGCTACGTTATGGCTACACCTTC. It translates to CASTEPELRYGYTF.